The rows below give T cell receptor beta chains drawn from one sample of a study of OX40 agonist ivuxolimab in advanced cancers. The repertoire was sequenced with immunoSEQ multiplex PCR; TCRdb's copy has only in-frame clones and lacks some. Among 35,000 to 40,000 clones, about 92% were seen once, and the ten largest hold roughly 9.8%. This material consisted of CD4+ or CD8+ T cells sorted from blood, taken in a trial of the OX40 agonist ivuxolimab. These receptors were obtained from an adult with an advanced solid tumor such as melanoma, head and neck, liver or kidney cancer. CDR3s include the opening cysteine and the closing phenylalanine or tryptophan. D genes are given only for firm matches. Some rows have no size entry. The others give once, few or many, or a class for an expanded clone.

CDR3aa	CDR3nt	j_gene	v_gene	d_gene	abundance
CASSQEAGGGYTF	TGTGCCAGCAGCCAAGAGGCGGGAGGGGGCTACACCTTC	TRBJ1-2	TRBV4-2	NA	once
CASSEFGDTEAFF	TGTGCCAGCAGTGAATTTGGGGACACTGAAGCTTTCTTT	TRBJ1-1	TRBV2	NA	NA
CASSQDRTNTEAFF	TGTGCCAGCAGCCAAGATAGAACGAACACTGAAGCTTTCTTT	TRBJ1-1	TRBV4-2	NA	NA
CASSLGAGGPGELFF	TGTGCCAGCAGTTTAGGGGCAGGAGGGCCCGGGGAGCTGTTTTTT	TRBJ2-2	TRBV28	NA	NA
CASSIVGGPNQPQHF	TGTGCCAGTAGTATCGTCGGGGGCCCCAATCAGCCCCAGCATTTT	TRBJ1-5	TRBV19	NA	NA
CASSPNGVPDRTGELFF	TGCGCCAGCAGCCCCAACGGGGTCCCTGATAGGACCGGGGAGCTGTTTTTT	TRBJ2-2	TRBV4-1	NA	few
CSDTPNNNEQFF	TGCAGCGATACCCCGAATAACAATGAGCAGTTCTTC	TRBJ2-1	TRBV29-1	NA	NA
CASSLHLADTQYF	TGTGCCAGCAGCTTGCATCTAGCGGATACGCAGTATTTT	TRBJ2-3	TRBV5-4	NA	NA
CARFTVRSEDLTRSPLHF	TGTGCCAGGTTTACAGTTAGAAGTGAGGACCTGACGAGGTCACCCCTCCACTTT	TRBJ1-6	TRBV28	NA	NA
CAISPGTSGRNEQFF	TGTGCCATCAGTCCCGGGACTAGCGGGAGGAATGAGCAGTTCTTC	TRBJ2-1	TRBV10-3	TRBD2	NA
CASSQAGSTDTQYF	TGTGCCAGCAGCCAAGCGGGAAGCACAGATACGCAGTATTTT	TRBJ2-3	TRBV7-9	TRBD2	NA
CASSSFSGRAENEQFF	TGTGCCAGCAGCTCGTTTAGCGGGAGGGCCGAAAATGAGCAGTTCTTC	TRBJ2-1	TRBV11-2	TRBD2	NA
CSVRAEFSTGELFF	TGCAGCGTCCGGGCGGAGTTTAGCACCGGGGAGCTGTTTTTT	TRBJ2-2	TRBV29-1	NA	NA
CASSRAPGARTEAFF	TGCGCCAGCAGCCGGGCTCCGGGGGCCCGAACTGAAGCTTTCTTT	TRBJ1-1	TRBV4-1	NA	few
CAWSVSWGTNEKLFF	TGTGCCTGGAGTGTATCGTGGGGAACTAATGAAAAACTGTTTTTT	TRBJ1-4	TRBV30	NA	NA
CASSSSGVEQFF	TGTGCCAGCAGTTCTAGCGGGGTCGAGCAGTTCTTC	TRBJ2-1	TRBV6-1	TRBD2	NA
CATKLFGGGELNYGYTF	TGTGCCACCAAGCTTTTCGGGGGGGGTGAGCTAAACTATGGCTACACCTTC	TRBJ1-2	TRBV7-8	NA	NA
CSLVTHTEAFF	TGCAGCCTTGTAACCCACACTGAAGCTTTCTTT	TRBJ1-1	TRBV29-1	NA	NA
CASSPGTGGAKLFF	TGTGCCAGCAGCCCCGGGACAGGGGGCGCAAAACTGTTTTTT	TRBJ1-4	TRBV27	TRBD1	NA
CASSELPHYGYTF	TGTGCCAGCAGCGAACTGCCCCACTATGGCTACACCTTC	TRBJ1-2	TRBV6-6	NA	NA
CSVDIGYEQYF	TGCAGCGTTGATATCGGTTACGAGCAGTACTTC	TRBJ2-7	TRBV29-1	NA	NA
CASSPRIDGAEAFF	TGTGCCAGTAGTCCACGGATCGACGGGGCTGAAGCTTTCTTT	TRBJ1-1	TRBV19	NA	NA
CASSLGGPNSPLHF	TGTGCCAGCAGCTTAGGGGGGCCTAATTCACCCCTCCACTTT	TRBJ1-6	TRBV7-9	NA	NA
CASSLPGLGTDTQYF	TGTGCCAGCAGCCTGCCGGGACTAGGCACAGATACGCAGTATTTT	TRBJ2-3	TRBV7-9	TRBD2	NA
CASSPGTGISPLHF	TGTGCCAGCAGCCCCGGGACAGGGATTTCACCCCTCCACTTT	TRBJ1-6	TRBV6-5	TRBD1	NA
CASSPLRLSGGELFF	TGTGCCAGCAGCCCCCTCCGGCTGTCCGGCGGGGAGCTGTTTTTT	TRBJ2-2	TRBV7-9	NA	NA
CASGRGTGTYEQYF	TGTGCCTCAGGAAGGGGGACAGGAACCTACGAGCAGTACTTC	TRBJ2-7	TRBV11-2	TRBD1	NA
CASSLWGNNEQFF	TGTGCCAGCAGCTTGTGGGGGAACAATGAGCAGTTCTTC	TRBJ2-1	TRBV5-5	NA	NA
CSIPRNTGELFF	TGCAGCATACCTAGGAACACCGGGGAGCTGTTTTTT	TRBJ2-2	TRBV29-1	NA	NA
CASSLPTSGRTSEQFF	TGTGCCAGCAGTTTACCGACTAGCGGGAGAACGAGTGAGCAGTTCTTC	TRBJ2-1	TRBV28	TRBD2	NA
CASSLLGAGGFNEQFF	TGTGCCAGCAGCTTACTGGGAGCGGGAGGGTTCAATGAGCAGTTCTTC	TRBJ2-1	TRBV7-3	TRBD2	NA
CASSRAGWNQPQHF	TGTGCCAGCAGTCGAGCAGGATGGAATCAGCCCCAGCATTTT	TRBJ1-5	TRBV6-5	NA	NA